This T cell receptor (beta chain) was captured by sequencing in a study of regulatory T cells in long-lasting Graves disease. Study-level background: Newly diagnosed Graves' patients had under 3 months of antithyroid drugs.

As for this clonotype: The antigen is undetermined.

Findings of the study overall: The number of shared public clonotypes was higher in persistent patients (under 3,000) than new patients (966).

Trimming took 6 bases from V and 3 from J, leaving 23 bases between them. This CDR3 region has 17 residues. Per germline, CDR1 MNHNS and CDR2 SASEGT. Time point specified: newly diagnosed GD, antithyroid drugs for less than 3 months. Preparation of the TCR library used RNA extracted from PBMCs. Relying on iRepertoire HTBI primers and Arm-PCR of CDR3 regions, the team built TCR beta libraries. TCRdb reanalysed the multiplex PCR reads using MiXCR and keeps one entry per CDR3 protein. The sample lists about 460,000 distinct CDR3 sequences, around 15% occurring once. The same sample was also used in a study of T cells in Graves' hyperthyroidism and ophthalmopathy. That work adds: Graves' hyperthyroidism showing no ophthalmopathy progression within 18 months was considered stable. Primed by the HTBI set, a first-round RT-PCR was run on the TCR CDR3.

The sequence came from a woman aged 45-65 years with Graves disease. Sequences were derived from peripheral blood mononuclear cells (PBMCs), sampled at new diagnosis, from a patient treated with antithyroid drugs. V and J are TRBV6-1 and TRBJ1-1, with D possibly being TRBD1 (5 bases). The CDR3 DNA reads TGTGCCAGCAGCCAACCGGGACCGATCGGGATATACACTGAAGCTTTCTTT. It yields the protein CASSQPGPIGIYTEAFF.